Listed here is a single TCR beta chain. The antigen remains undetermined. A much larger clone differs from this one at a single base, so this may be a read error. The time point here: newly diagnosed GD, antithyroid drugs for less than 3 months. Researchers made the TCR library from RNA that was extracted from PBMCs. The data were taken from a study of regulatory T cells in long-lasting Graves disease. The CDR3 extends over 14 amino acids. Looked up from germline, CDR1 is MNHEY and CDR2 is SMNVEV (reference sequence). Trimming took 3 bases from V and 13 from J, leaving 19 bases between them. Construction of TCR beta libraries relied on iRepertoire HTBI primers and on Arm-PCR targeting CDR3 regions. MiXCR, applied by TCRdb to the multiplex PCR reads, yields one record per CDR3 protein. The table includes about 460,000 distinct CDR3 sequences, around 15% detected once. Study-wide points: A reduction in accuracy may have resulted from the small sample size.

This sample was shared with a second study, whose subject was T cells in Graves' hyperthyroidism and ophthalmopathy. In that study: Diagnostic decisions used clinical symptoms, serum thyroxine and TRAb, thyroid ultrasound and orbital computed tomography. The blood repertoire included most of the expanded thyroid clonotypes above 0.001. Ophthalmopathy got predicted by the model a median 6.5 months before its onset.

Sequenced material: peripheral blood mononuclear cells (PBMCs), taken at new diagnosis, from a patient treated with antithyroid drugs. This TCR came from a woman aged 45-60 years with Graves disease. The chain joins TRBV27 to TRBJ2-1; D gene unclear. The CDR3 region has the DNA TGTGCCAGCAGTTTGAAAGGGAATGAGGAGACCCAGTTCTTC. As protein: CASSLKGNEETQFF.